Below are 14 T cell receptor beta chains sequenced from a single sample in a study of lung T cells in sarcoidosis with Löfgren's syndrome. TCRdb re-derived calls from the reads in MiXCR, one entry per CDR3 protein. The sample consists of 9,300 or so distinct CDR3 sequences, just under 20% of them appearing once. Input material: CD4+ T cells from bronchoalveolar lavage. The receptors come from a human donor with sarcoidosis (Löfgren's syndrome or another form), or a control subject (not recorded which).

This clonotype has ten or more counts. The rearrangement uses TRBV19 and TRBJ1-5; D remains ambiguous. V was clipped by 0 bases and J by 2 bases, with 5 bases between them. Looked up from germline, CDR1 is LNHDA and CDR2 is SQIVND (reference sequence). This CDR3 has 14 amino acids. In nucleotides, the CDR3 is TGTGCCAGTAGTATAGAAGAACGCAATCAGCCCCAGCATTTT. Translating it yields CASSIEERNQPQHF. Using reference TRBV19 and TRBJ1-5 for the parts outside the CDR3, the full variable domain is DGGITQSPKYLFRKEGQNVTLSCEQNLNHDAMYWYRQDPGQGLRLIYYSQIVNDFQKGDIAEGYSVSREKKESFPLTVTSAQKNPTAFYLCASSIEERNQPQHFGDGTRLSIL.

By frequency in the sample, this clonotype is medium-sized (0.01 to 0.1%). CDR3 residues: CASSPSPGQGYEQYF. CDR3 DNA: TGCGCCAGCAGCCCAAGCCCGGGACAAGGATACGAGCAGTACTTC. The chain employs TRBV4-3 and TRBJ2-7; D may be TRBD1 (6 bases). The CDR3 length is 15 residues. Germline V gives CDR1 LGHNA, CDR2 YSLEER. Deletions cut 4 bases from V and 4 bases from J, with 17 bases between.

This clonotype appeared many times. This may be a read error, as it is one base from a much larger clone. CDR3 in amino acids: CASNPQGVGTEVFF. DNA for the CDR3: TGTGCCAGCAACCCGCAGGGGGTCGGGACTGAAGTTTTCTTT. J is TRBJ1-1 and V is TRBV6-1; 7 nucleotides align to TRBD1. The CDR3 runs to 14 residues. Germline CDR1 is MNHNS and CDR2 is SASEGT.

This clonotype is labeled as medium-sized. The CDR3 nucleotides read TGCAGTGCTGGGGAGCGAAATCAGCCCCAGCATTTT. It yields the protein CSAGERNQPQHF. The chain carries TRBV20-1 and TRBJ1-5; D call uncertain. The V and J ends lost 5 bases and 4 bases respectively, with 9 bases between them. The CDR3 consists of 12 residues. Per the germline V gene, CDR1 is DFQATT and CDR2 is SNEGSKA (reference sequence).

This clonotype is categorized as medium-sized. V gene TRBV7-7 combines with J gene TRBJ2-7; D is perhaps TRBD1 or TRBD2 (5 bases each). The ends were cut back, 5 bases at V and 3 bases at J, with 11 bases in the middle. Germline CDR1 reads SSHAT; CDR2 reads FNYEAQ (reference sequence). The CDR3 totals 13 residues. The CDR3 sequence is CASSRDTGYEQYF. CDR3 in DNA: TGTGCCAGCAGCCGGGATACAGGCTACGAGCAGTACTTC.

In this sample, this clonotype is large (0.1 to 1%). The chain employs TRBV6-1 and TRBJ1-1, with a weak D call TRBD1 (6 bases). Germline V gene data show CDR1 as MNHNS and CDR2 as SASEGT. The CDR3 runs 15 residues. Trimming took 6 bases from V and 4 from J, leaving 18 bases between them. The CDR3: CASRITGTPGTEAFF. The CDR3 DNA sequence: TGTGCCAGCAGGATAACCGGGACACCAGGCACTGAAGCTTTCTTT.

Many counts were recorded for this clonotype. The chain uses TRBV6-6 and TRBJ2-7, with 10 positions matching TRBD1. The CDR3 runs to 14 residues. Germline V gene data show CDR1 as MNHNY and CDR2 as SVGAGI (reference sequence). Trimming cost V 2 bases and J 7 bases; bases outside gene matches: 5. The CDR3 nucleotides are TGTGCCAGCAGTTACATCCCGGGACAGGGGGAGCAGTACTTC. Its protein product is CASSYIPGQGEQYF.

As to this clonotype: A read error may explain this, as a much larger clone is one base away. This chain joins TRBV6-6 and TRBJ2-3; D possibly corresponds to TRBD1 (6 bases). Trimming removed 5 bases from V and 6 bases from J, with 15 bases in between. The CDR3 has 14 amino acids. Germline lookup yields CDR1 MNHNY and CDR2 SVGAGI (reference sequence). This CDR3 reads CASSEARGSDTQYF. CDR3 nucleotides: TGTGCCAGCAGTGAGGCCAGGGGAAGTGATACGCAGTATTTT.

In regard to this clonotype: A much larger clone is a single base away; this may be a read error. The rearrangement links TRBV10-3 to TRBJ2-3, with D possibly TRBD1 on 6 matching bases. The V end lost 4 bases, the J end lost 1 base, and 9 bases lay between the germline ends. The CDR3 contains 14 residues. CDR1 and CDR2 (germline): ENHRY, SYGVKD. The CDR3 protein is CAISVTGGTDTQYF. In DNA, the CDR3 is TGTGCCATCAGTGTGACAGGAGGCACAGATACGCAGTATTTT.

Relative to its sample, this clonotype is medium-sized. The chain is built from TRBV6-1 and TRBJ1-5; 7 positions match TRBD1. J was trimmed by 5 bases and V by 5 bases; bases with no gene match: 9. The CDR3 extends over 15 amino acids. Per germline, CDR1 MNHNS and CDR2 SASEGT. The CDR3 region is CASSPGQILDQPQHF. CDR3 nucleotide sequence: TGTGCCAGCAGTCCGGGACAGATTTTAGATCAGCCCCAGCATTTT.

At least ten counts were recorded for this clonotype. The CDR3 DNA reads TGTGCCACCAGTGACGACCGGACACCCCAAGAGACCCAGTACTTC. This gives the protein CATSDDRTPQETQYF. This chain links TRBV24-1 with TRBJ2-5, with a weak D call TRBD1 (5 bases). This CDR3 has 15 residues. The V gene's germline CDR1 is KGHDR and CDR2 SFDVKD. Trimming removed 4 bases at V and 1 base at J, with 12 bases between.

Ten or more counts support this clonotype. The chain links TRBV6-4 to TRBJ2-3; 8 nucleotides match TRBD1. Germline trimming cut 5 bases from V and 6 bases from J; bases unmatched to any gene: 10. CDR3 length: 15 residues. The germline V gene encodes CDR1 MRHNA and CDR2 SNTAGT. The CDR3 here is CASSRQGSIADTQYF. The CDR3 DNA is TGTGCCAGCAGTCGACAGGGGTCAATAGCTGATACGCAGTATTTT.

This clonotype was seen repeatedly, ten times or more. The chain is built from TRBV7-2 and TRBJ2-2; D may be TRBD1 (6 bases). There are 15 residues in the CDR3. Germline V gene lookup returns CDR1 SGHTA and CDR2 FQGNSA. V lost 4 bases, J lost 3 bases, and 12 bases lay in between. The CDR3 spells CASSYRVSDTGELFF. In DNA form, the CDR3 reads TGTGCCAGCAGCTACAGGGTTTCCGACACCGGGGAGCTGTTTTTT. Variable domain in full (rest from reference TRBV7-2 and TRBJ2-2): GAGVSQSPSNKVTEKGKDVELRCDPISGHTALYWYRQSLGQGLEFLIYFQGNSAPDKSGLPSDRFSAERTGGSVSTLTIQRTQQEDSAVYLCASSYRVSDTGELFFGEGSRLTVL.

This clonotype rates as medium-sized. The CDR3, as DNA: TGTGCCAGCAGTTTGAGGACAGGGGTGTTTAACTATGGCTACACCTTC. It codes for CASSLRTGVFNYGYTF. V gene TRBV6-1 combines with J gene TRBJ1-2; 9 bases match TRBD1. Germline V CDR1 and CDR2: MNHNS, SASEGT. V dropped 5 bases and J dropped 1; count of bases not matched to a gene: 8. The CDR3 is made up of 16 amino acids.